This T cell receptor (beta chain) stems from a study of shared T cell receptors in the human thymus. The repertoire was sequenced with immunoSEQ multiplex PCR; TCRdb's copy has only in-frame clones and lacks some. The data show around 730,000 clones, with over 75% seen just once and roughly 0.01% held by the top ten. CDR1 MGHRA and CDR2 YSYEKL come from the germline V gene. With 4 bases clipped from V and 1 base from J, the junction kept 3 bases outside the gene matches. The CDR3 has 15 residues. The same data also contributed to another study, on human thymus T cells. From that study: The source of the thymus tissue was resections taken during corrective heart surgery.

This sequence joins TRBV4-1 and TRBJ1-5; 8 bases match TRBD1. This clonotype was sampled from a girl under three years old with a congenital heart defect. The sequenced sample was thymocytes. The CDR3 DNA is TGCGCCAGCAGCCGACAGGGGTCGAGCAATCAGCCCCAGCATTTT. It yields the protein CASSRQGSSNQPQHF.